These 11 T cell receptor beta chains share one sample of origin, sequenced in a study of CD8+ T cells in alopecia areata. Extracted from the samples, RNA was reverse transcribed into cDNA to serve as the sequencing template. Assay used: immunoSEQ multiplex PCR; TCRdb lists only in-frame clones, some missing. This sample has some 120,000 clones, with around 50% found just once. The treatment was: oral pan-JAK inhibitor, 5-10 mg twice daily. The sequencing here drew on CD8+ T cells sorted from blood, taken at week 24, from a patient treated with tofacitinib. The receptors were gathered from a human donor with alopecia areata.

This rearrangement joins TRBV15 to TRBJ2-1; TRBD1 aligns across 7 bases. This CDR3 spans 13 amino acids. The junction had 4 bases not matched to a gene; V was cut back by 3 bases and J by 8 bases. Germline V gene lookup returns CDR1 LNHNV and CDR2 YYDKDF (reference sequence). The CDR3 spells CATSSFTGDEQFF. CDR3 DNA sequence: TGTGCCACCAGCAGTTTTACAGGGGATGAGCAGTTCTTC.

The gene calls are TRBV6-5 and TRBJ1-5; D remains ambiguous. The CDR3 loop spans 14 amino acids. V was trimmed by 5 bases and J by 2 bases, leaving 10 bases between them. Germline V gene lookup returns CDR1 MNHEY and CDR2 SVGAGI. The CDR3 DNA follows: TGTGCCAGCAGTCCCGTTCTGGGCAATCAGCCCCAGCATTTT. Translation gives CASSPVLGNQPQHF.

V is TRBV14 and J is TRBJ2-2; TRBD2 agrees at 11 bases. Germline V gene data show CDR1 as SGHDN and CDR2 as FVKESK. The CDR3 has 16 amino acids. J lost 1 base, V lost 5 bases, and 3 bases had no gene match. The CDR3 DNA is TGTGCCAGCAGCACGGGACTAGCGGTGAACACCGGGGAGCTGTTTTTT. It encodes CASSTGLAVNTGELFF.

This chain joins TRBV19 and TRBJ1-1, with no clear D. This CDR3 comprises 12 residues. The germline V and J ends were trimmed by 10 bases and 5 bases, with 14 bases remaining between them. CDR1 is LNHDA and CDR2 is SQIVND in the germline V gene (reference sequence). The CDR3 coding sequence is TGTGCCACCCGGAAGGGATCTACTGAAGCTTTCTTT. Encoded protein: CATRKGSTEAFF.

This clone was seen a handful of times. The V gene is TRBV7-3, the J gene TRBJ2-2; D unresolved. Germline-derived CDR1 and CDR2 are SGHTA and FQGTGA. Trimming shortened V by 3 bases and J by 1 base, and 6 bases separated the two germline ends. The CDR3 spans 14 residues. DNA for the CDR3: TGTGCCAGCAGCTTTTCAGGGAACACCGGGGAGCTGTTTTTT. Its protein is CASSFSGNTGELFF.

This rearrangement joins TRBV30 to TRBJ2-7; 9 bases are a match to TRBD1. V lost 3 bases, J lost 4 bases, and 7 bases stayed unmatched. CDR1 is GTSNPN and CDR2 is SVGIG in the germline V gene (reference sequence). The CDR3 contains 14 residues. CDR3 bases: TGTGCCTGGAGGGCCTCGGGACAGGGTTACGAGCAGTACTTC. Its translation is CAWRASGQGYEQYF. Filled out from reference TRBV30 and TRBJ2-7, the complete variable domain reads SQTIHQWPATLVQPVGSPLSLECTVEGTSNPNLYWYRQAAGRGLQLLFYSVGIGQISSEVPQNLSASRPQDRQFILSSKKLLLSDSGFYLCAWRASGQGYEQYFGPGTRLTVT.

V gene TRBV7-8 combines with J gene TRBJ1-6; D remains ambiguous. In germline, CDR1 is SGHVS, CDR2 FQNEAQ. V was trimmed by 5 bases and J by 0 bases, leaving 17 bases between them. The CDR3 length is 18 residues. The CDR3 DNA is TGTGCCAGCAGCCGCCTTAAAGGTCCGAGCTCCTATAATTCACCCCTCCACTTT. It codes for CASSRLKGPSSYNSPLHF.

This clone has only a few counts. V usage is TRBV4-2 and J usage is TRBJ1-1, with unresolved D. The germline V and J ends were trimmed by 3 bases and 0 bases, with 8 bases remaining between them. Germline CDR1 and CDR2: LGHNA and YNFKEQ. This CDR3 region has 14 residues. The chain's CDR3 is CASSHPRMNTEAFF. In DNA form, the CDR3 reads TGTGCCAGCAGCCACCCACGCATGAACACTGAAGCTTTCTTT.

This clone has at least ten counts. The chain couples TRBV7-9 to TRBJ2-6; unclear D gene. CDR3 length: 17 residues. Germline V gene lookup returns CDR1 SEHNR and CDR2 FQNEAQ (reference sequence). V lost 1 base to trimming and J lost 0 bases, with 10 bases between them. CDR3 in DNA: TGTGCCAGCAGCTTAGGTTCGAGCCACTCTGGGGCCAACGTCCTGACTTTC. Residues: CASSLGSSHSGANVLTF.

In regard to this clone: This likely came from a read error, as a far larger clone is one base away. The chain couples TRBV6-6 to TRBJ2-1; D possibly corresponds to TRBD1 (6 bases). This CDR3 region has 13 residues. The germline gives CDR1 MNHNY, CDR2 SVGAGI (reference sequence). Trimming took 2 bases from V and 10 from J, leaving 12 bases between them. The CDR3 DNA follows: TGTGCCAGCAGTTACCGGGACACCTACGAGCAGTTCTTC. Translated, it gives CASSYRDTYEQFF.

This clone was counted between two and nine times. The chain uses TRBV6-1 and TRBJ2-1; D possibly corresponds to TRBD2 (5 bases). The CDR3 is 13 amino acids. V was trimmed by 3 bases and J by 8 bases, leaving 11 bases between them. The germline V gene has CDR1 MNHNS and CDR2 SASEGT. The CDR3 sequence: CASSDVEGDEQFF. CDR3 bases: TGTGCCAGCAGTGACGTCGAGGGCGATGAGCAGTTCTTC.